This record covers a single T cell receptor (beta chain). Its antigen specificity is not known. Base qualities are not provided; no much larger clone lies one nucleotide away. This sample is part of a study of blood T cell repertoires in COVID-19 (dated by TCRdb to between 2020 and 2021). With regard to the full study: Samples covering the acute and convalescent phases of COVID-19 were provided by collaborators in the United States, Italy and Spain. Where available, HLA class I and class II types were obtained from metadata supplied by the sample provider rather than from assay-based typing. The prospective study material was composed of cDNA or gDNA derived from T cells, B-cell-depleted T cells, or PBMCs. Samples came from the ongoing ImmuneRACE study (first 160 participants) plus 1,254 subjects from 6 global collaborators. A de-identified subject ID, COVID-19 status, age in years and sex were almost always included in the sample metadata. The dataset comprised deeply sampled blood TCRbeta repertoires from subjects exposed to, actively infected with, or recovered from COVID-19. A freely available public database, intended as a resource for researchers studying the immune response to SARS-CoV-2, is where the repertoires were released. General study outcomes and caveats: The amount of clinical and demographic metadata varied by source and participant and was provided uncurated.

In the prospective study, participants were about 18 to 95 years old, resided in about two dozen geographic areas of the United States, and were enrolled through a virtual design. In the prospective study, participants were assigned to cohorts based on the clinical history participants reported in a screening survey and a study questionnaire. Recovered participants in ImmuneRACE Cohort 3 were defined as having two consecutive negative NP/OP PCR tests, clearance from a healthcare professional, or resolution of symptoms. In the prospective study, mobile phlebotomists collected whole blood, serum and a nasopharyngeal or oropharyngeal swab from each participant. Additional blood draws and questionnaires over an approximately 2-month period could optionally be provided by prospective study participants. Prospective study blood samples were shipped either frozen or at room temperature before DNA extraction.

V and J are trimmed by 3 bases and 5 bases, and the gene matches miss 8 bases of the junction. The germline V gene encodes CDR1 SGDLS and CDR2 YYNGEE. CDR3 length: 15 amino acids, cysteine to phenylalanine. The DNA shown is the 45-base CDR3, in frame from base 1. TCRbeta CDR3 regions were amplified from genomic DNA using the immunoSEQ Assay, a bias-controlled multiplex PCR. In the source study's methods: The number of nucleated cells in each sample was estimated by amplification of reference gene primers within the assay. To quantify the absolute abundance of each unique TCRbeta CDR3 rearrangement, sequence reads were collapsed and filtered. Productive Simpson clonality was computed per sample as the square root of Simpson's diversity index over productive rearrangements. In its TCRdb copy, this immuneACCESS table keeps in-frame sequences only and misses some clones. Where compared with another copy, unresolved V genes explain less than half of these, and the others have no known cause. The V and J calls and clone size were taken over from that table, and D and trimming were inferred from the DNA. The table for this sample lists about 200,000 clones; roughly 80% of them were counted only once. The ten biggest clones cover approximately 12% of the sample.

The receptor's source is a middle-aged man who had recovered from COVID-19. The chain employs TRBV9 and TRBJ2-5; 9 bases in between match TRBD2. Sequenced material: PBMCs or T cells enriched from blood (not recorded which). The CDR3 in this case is CASSALAGLGETQYF. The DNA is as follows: TGTGCCAGCAGCGCCCTAGCGGGACTAGGGGAGACCCAGTACTTC.